This T cell receptor beta chain was recovered during a study of blood T cell repertoires in COVID-19. Turning to the study itself: T cells, B-cell-depleted T cells, or PBMCs supplied cDNA or gDNA.

Profiled with immunoSEQ multiplex PCR; TCRdb holds only in-frame clones, not every one. The repertoire holds 81,000 or so clones, 86% seen once, with 8% in the top ten. This sequence was found in a man aged 50-59 years with active COVID-19. Sequencing was carried out using peripheral blood.

The CDR3 protein is CASSSTTLAGGVNGYTF. The CDR3 nucleotides read TGTGCCAGCAGCTCCACTACCCTGGCTGGAGGGGTGAATGGCTACACCTTC. The chain joins TRBV11-2 to TRBJ1-2, with a tentative D call TRBD1 (5 bases). Trimming left V 4 bases short and J 6 bases short, with 24 bases between. Per germline, CDR1 SGHAT and CDR2 FQNNGV. CDR3 length equals 17 residues.